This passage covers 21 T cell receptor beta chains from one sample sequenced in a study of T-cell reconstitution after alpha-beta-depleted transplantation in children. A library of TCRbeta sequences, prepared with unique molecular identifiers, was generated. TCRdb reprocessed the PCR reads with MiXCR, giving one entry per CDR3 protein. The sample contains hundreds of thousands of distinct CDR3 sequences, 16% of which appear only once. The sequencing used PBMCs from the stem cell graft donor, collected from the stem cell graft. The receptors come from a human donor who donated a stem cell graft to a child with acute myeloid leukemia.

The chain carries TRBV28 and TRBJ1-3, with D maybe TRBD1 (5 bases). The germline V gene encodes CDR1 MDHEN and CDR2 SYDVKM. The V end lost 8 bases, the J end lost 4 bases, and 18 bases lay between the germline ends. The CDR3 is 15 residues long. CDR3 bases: TGTGCCAGCTCCGTTGAGGGGCGCGGCGGAAACACCATATATTTT. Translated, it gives CASSVEGRGGNTIYF.

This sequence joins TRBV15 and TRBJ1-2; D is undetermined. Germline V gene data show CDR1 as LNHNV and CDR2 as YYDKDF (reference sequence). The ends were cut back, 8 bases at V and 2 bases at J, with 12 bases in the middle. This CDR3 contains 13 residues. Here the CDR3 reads CATEPSWNYGYTF. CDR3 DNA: TGTGCCACCGAGCCAAGCTGGAACTATGGCTACACCTTC.

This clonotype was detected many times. The CDR3 sequence is CATSRGGLAAYEQYF. The CDR3 DNA reads TGTGCCACCAGCAGAGGTGGGTTAGCGGCGTACGAGCAGTACTTC. This chain links TRBV15 with TRBJ2-7; maybe TRBD2 (6 bases). The CDR3 has 15 residues. The germline gives CDR1 LNHNV, CDR2 YYDKDF (reference sequence). Trimming pared 1 base from V and 4 bases from J, leaving 14 bases between.

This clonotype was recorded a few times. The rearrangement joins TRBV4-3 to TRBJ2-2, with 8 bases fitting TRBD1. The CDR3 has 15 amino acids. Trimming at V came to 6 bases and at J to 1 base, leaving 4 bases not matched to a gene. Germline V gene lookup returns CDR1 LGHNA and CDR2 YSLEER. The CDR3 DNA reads TGCGCCAGCAGTCATGGGACAGGGAACACCGGGGAGCTGTTTTTT. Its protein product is CASSHGTGNTGELFF.

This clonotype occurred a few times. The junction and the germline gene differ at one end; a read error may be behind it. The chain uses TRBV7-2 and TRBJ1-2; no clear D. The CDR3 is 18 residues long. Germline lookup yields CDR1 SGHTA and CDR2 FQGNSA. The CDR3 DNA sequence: TGTGCCAGCAGTTTAGCGCCGCCCCCGATCTTGGGTGGTTATGGCTACACCTTC. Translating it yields CASSLAPPPILGGYGYTF.

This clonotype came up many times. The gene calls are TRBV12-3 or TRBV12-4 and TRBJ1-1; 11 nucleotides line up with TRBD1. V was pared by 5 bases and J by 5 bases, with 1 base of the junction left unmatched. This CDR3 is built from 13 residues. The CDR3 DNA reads TGTGCCAGCAGTGGGACAGGGGGAACTGAAGCTTTCTTT. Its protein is CASSGTGGTEAFF.

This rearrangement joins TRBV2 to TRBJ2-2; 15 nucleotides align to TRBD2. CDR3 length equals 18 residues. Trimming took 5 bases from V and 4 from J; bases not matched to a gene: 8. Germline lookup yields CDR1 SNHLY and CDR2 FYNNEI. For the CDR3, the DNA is TGTGCCAGCAGTTCCTGGACTAGCGGGGGGGGCAGCACCGGGGAGCTGTTTTTT. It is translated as CASSSWTSGGGSTGELFF.

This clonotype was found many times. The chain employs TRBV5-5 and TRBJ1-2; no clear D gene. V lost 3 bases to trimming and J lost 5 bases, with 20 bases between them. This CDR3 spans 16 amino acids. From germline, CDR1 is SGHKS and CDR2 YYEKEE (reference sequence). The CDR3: CASSYVGPAGVYGYTF. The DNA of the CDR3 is TGTGCCAGCAGCTATGTCGGACCGGCAGGCGTATATGGCTACACCTTC.

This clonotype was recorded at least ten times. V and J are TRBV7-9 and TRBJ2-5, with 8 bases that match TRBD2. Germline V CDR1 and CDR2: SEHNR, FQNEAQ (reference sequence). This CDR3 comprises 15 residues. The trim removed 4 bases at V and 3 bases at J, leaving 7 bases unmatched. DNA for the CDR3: TGTGCCAGCAGCTGGACACTAGCGGATAAAGAGACCCAGTACTTC. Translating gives CASSWTLADKETQYF.

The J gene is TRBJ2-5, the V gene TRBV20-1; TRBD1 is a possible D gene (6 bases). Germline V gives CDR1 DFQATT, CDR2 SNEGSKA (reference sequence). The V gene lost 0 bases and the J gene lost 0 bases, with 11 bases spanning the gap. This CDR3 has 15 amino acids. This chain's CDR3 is CSARDLRGYQETQYF. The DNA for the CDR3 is TGCAGTGCTAGAGATTTGAGGGGGTACCAAGAGACCCAGTACTTC.

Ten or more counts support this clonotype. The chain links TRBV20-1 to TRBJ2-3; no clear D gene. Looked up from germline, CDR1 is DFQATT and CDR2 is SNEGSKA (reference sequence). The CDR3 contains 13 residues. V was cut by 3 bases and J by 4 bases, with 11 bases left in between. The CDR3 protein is CSARVQGSDTQYF. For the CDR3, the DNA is TGCAGTGCTAGGGTCCAAGGGTCAGATACGCAGTATTTT.

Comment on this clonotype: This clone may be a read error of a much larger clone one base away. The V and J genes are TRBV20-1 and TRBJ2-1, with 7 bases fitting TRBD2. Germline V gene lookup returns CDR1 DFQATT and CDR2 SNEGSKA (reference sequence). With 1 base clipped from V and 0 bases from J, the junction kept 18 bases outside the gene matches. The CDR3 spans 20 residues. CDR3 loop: CSARVDPGNGGGISYNEQFF. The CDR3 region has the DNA TGCAGTGCTAGAGTCGACCCGGGAAATGGGGGGGGGATCTCCTACAATGAGCAGTTCTTC.

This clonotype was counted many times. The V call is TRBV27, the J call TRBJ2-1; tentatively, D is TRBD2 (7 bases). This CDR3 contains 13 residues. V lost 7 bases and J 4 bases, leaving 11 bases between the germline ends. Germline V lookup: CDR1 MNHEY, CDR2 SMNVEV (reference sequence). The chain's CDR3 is CASTGGPYNEQFF. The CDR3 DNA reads TGTGCCAGCACCGGGGGGCCTTACAATGAGCAGTTCTTC.

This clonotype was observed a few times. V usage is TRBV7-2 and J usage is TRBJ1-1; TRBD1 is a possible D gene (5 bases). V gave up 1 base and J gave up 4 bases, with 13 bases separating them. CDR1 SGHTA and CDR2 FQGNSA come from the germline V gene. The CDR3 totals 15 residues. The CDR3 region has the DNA TGTGCCAGCAGCTTAGTACCTGGGGGTGTCACTGAAGCTTTCTTT. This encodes CASSLVPGGVTEAFF.

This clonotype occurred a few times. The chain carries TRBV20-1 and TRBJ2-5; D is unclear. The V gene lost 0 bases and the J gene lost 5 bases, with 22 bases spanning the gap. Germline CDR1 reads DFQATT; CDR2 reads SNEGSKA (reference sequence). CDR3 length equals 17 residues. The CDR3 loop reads CSAREEIVWALGETQYF. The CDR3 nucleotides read TGCAGTGCTAGAGAAGAGATAGTCTGGGCGCTCGGGGAGACCCAGTACTTC.

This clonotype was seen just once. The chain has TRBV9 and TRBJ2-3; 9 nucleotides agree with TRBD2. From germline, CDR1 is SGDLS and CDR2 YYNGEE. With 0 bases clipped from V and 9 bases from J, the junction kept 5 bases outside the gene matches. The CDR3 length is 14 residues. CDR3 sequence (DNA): TGTGCCAGCAGCGTAGTTGCGGGGGGGCACACGCAGTATTTT. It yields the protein CASSVVAGGHTQYF.

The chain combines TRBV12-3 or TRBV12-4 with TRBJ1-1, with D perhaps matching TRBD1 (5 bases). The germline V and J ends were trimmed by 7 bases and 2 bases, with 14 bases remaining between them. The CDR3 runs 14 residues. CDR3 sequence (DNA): TGTGCCAGCATGGTCCAGCGGGGCAACACTGAAGCTTTCTTT. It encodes CASMVQRGNTEAFF.

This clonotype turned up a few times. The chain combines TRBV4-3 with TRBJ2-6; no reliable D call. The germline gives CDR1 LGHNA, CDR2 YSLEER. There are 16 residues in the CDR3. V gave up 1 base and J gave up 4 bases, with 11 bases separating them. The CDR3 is CASSQGVPEGANVLTF. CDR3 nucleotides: TGCGCCAGCAGCCAAGGGGTCCCCGAAGGGGCCAACGTCCTGACTTTC.

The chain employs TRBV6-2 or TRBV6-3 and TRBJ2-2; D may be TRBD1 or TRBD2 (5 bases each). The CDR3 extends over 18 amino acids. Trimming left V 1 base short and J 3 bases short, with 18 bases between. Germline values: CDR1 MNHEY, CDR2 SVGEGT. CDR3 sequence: CASSYYGGRGSDTGELFF. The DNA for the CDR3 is TGTGCCAGCAGTTACTATGGGGGTCGCGGGTCGGACACCGGGGAGCTGTTTTTT.

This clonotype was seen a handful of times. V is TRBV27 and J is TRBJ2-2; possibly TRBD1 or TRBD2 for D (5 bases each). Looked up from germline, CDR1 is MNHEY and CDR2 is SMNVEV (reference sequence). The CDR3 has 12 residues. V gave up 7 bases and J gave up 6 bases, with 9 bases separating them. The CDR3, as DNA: TGTGCCAGCAAGAGAGGGGCCGGGGAGCTGTTTTTT. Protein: CASKRGAGELFF.

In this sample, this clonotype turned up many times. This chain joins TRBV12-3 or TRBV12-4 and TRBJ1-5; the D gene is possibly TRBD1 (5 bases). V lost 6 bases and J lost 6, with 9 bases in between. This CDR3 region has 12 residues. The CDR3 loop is CASRPGTQPQHF. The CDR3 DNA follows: TGTGCCAGCAGGCCCGGGACTCAGCCCCAGCATTTT.